The present TCR beta chain was sequenced within a study of blood T cells in healthy people across ages. CDR1 and CDR2 (germline): MNHNY, SVGAGI (reference sequence). The CDR3 totals 16 residues. Points from the study as a whole: A strong correlation was seen between TCR beta diversity and naive T cell percentage.

With a J-beta primer mix and a sample-barcoded 5' primer, a second PCR ran 7 to 11 cycles. TCRdb itself ran the 5' RACE reads through MiXCR, one entry per CDR3 protein. Of 600,000 or so distinct CDR3 sequences listed, about 30% were seen once; the top ten hold around 14%. On this clonotype: The antigen remains undetermined. Because it lacks the conserved phenylalanine or tryptophan at the end, this CDR3 is likely a read error.

The source material was blood. The source of this sequence is a woman older than 75 in good health. V gene TRBV6-6 combines with J gene TRBJ2-4; TRBD1 or TRBD2 may be the D gene (5 bases each). Judging by the DNA end, TRBJ2-5 fits better; the J call may be wrong. The CDR3 bases are TGTGCCGGCAACCCCCCGGTTAGAGGGACCCAAGAGACCCAGTACTTG. This encodes CAGNPPVRGTQETQYL.